A selection of T cell receptor beta chains follows, all from one sample in a study of T cell responses to AZD1222 COVID-19 vaccine. The method was immunoSEQ multiplex PCR; TCRdb's version includes in-frame clones alone and lacks a portion of them. In the table there are 84,000 or so clones, 90% of which are singletons. This sample comprised peripheral blood, obtained 28 days after the second AZD1222 dose. The source of these receptors is an adult who received the AZD1222 COVID-19 vaccine. The CDR3 runs from the conserved cysteine through the conserved F or W. The D gene is left open where the match is weak. Part of the rows lack a size; the others show once, few, many or a class for expanded clones.

TRBD1,TRBV23-1,TRBJ2-2,-,CASKTPDRENTGELFF,TGCGCCAGCAAGACTCCGGACAGGGAGAACACCGGGGAGCTGTTTTTT
-,TRBV2,TRBJ1-6,-,CASSERIGGIDSPLHF,TGTGCCAGCAGTGAGCGGATCGGGGGGATAGATTCACCCCTCCACTTT
-,TRBV10-3,TRBJ1-1,-,CAISEMPGHSRENTEAFF,TGTGCCATCAGCGAAATGCCAGGACACTCCAGGGAGAACACTGAAGCTTTCTTT
TRBD2,TRBV7-6,TRBJ2-3,-,CASSLDLRTRGPDPQYF,TGTGCCAGCAGCTTAGACCTCAGGACTAGGGGCCCAGATCCGCAGTATTTT
-,TRBV6-5,TRBJ2-7,-,CASSLGRYLGEQYF,TGTGCCAGCAGTTTAGGGCGGTACCTGGGCGAGCAGTACTTC
-,TRBV9,TRBJ1-1,-,CASSERVWGTANTEAFF,TGTGCCAGCAGCGAGAGGGTTTGGGGCACAGCGAACACTGAAGCTTTCTTT
-,TRBV14,TRBJ2-7,once,CASSTGKASFLSYEQYF,TGTGCCAGCAGTACCGGGAAAGCCAGTTTTCTTTCCTACGAGCAGTACTTC
-,TRBV7-3,TRBJ2-2,few,CASSLRSSNTGELFF,TGTGCCAGCAGCTTACGGTCCTCGAACACCGGGGAGCTGTTTTTT
TRBD2,TRBV11-3,TRBJ2-5,-,CASSLLSGGRETQYF,TGTGCCAGCAGCTTACTGTCCGGCGGGAGGGAGACCCAGTACTTC
-,TRBV4-2,TRBJ1-3,-,CASSLDGGNSGNTIYF,TGTGCCAGCAGCCTCGACGGGGGGAACTCTGGAAACACCATATATTTT
TRBD2,TRBV5-8,TRBJ2-5,few,CASSTGTSRQETQYF,TGTGCCAGCAGCACCGGGACTAGTCGGCAAGAGACCCAGTACTTC
-,TRBV9,TRBJ2-2,-,CASSVETVDTGELFF,TGTGCCAGCAGCGTAGAGACTGTCGACACCGGGGAGCTGTTTTTT
TRBD1,TRBV9,TRBJ1-2,-,CASSVAPDRGLGYTF,TGTGCCAGCAGCGTAGCCCCGGACAGGGGGCTGGGCTACACCTTC
TRBD2,TRBV14,TRBJ2-1,-,CASSQDGTRTGYEQFF,TGTGCCAGCAGCCAAGACGGGACTAGGACGGGCTATGAGCAGTTCTTC
-,TRBV28,TRBJ2-7,-,CASSSPSPDYEQYF,TGTGCCAGCAGCTCCCCTTCCCCGGACTACGAGCAGTACTTC
-,TRBV5-1,TRBJ1-6,-,CASSLGTDNSPLHF,TGCGCCAGCAGCTTGGGGACTGATAATTCACCCCTCCACTTT
-,TRBV9,TRBJ1-1,-,CASSPSGGNTEAFF,TGTGCCAGCAGCCCCAGCGGGGGGAACACTGAAGCTTTCTTT
TRBD2,TRBV11-3,TRBJ2-7,-,CASSLGASGHYEQYF,TGTGCCAGCAGCCTAGGGGCTAGCGGCCACTACGAGCAGTACTTC